The subject of this entry is one TCR beta chain. The antigen is unknown. The PCR made use of 60 Vbeta and 13 Jbeta primers. TCRdb keeps only in-frame clones here, not all; method: immunoSEQ multiplex PCR. The sample holds 70,000 to 100,000 clones, 69% seen once. CDR1 MDHEN and CDR2 SYDVKM come from the germline V gene. The CDR3 extends over 14 amino acids. Trimming cost V 2 bases and J 9 bases; bases outside gene matches: 9. This sample was included in a study of cytomegalovirus exposure and HLA in healthy donors. General study points: Earlier analysis looked at TCR beta V segments, and most were productive about 90% or about 30% of the time. Later analysis demonstrated an association between a missense DCLRE1C variant and TCR beta V- and J-gene trimming. Rarity characterized most TCR sequences, yet some public TCRs appeared in many donors.

This TCR derives from a man in his fifties or sixties in good health and CMV-seronegative. J is TRBJ2-7 and V is TRBV28, with 8 bases identical to TRBD1. What was sequenced was PBMCs. The CDR3 DNA sequence: TGTGCCAGCAGTTTAGCGAGACAGGGGAGGCGGCAGTACGTC. This translates into CASSLARQGRRQYV.